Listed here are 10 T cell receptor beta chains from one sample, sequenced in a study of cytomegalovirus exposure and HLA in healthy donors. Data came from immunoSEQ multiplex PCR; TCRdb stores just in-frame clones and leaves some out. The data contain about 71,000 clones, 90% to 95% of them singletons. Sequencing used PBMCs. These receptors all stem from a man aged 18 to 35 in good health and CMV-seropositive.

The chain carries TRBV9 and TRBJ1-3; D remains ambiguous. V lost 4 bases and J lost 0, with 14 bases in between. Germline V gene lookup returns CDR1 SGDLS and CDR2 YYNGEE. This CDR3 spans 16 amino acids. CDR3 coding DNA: TGTGCCAGCAGCACAACCCCGGGTTCCTCTGGAAACACCATATATTTT. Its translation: CASSTTPGSSGNTIYF.

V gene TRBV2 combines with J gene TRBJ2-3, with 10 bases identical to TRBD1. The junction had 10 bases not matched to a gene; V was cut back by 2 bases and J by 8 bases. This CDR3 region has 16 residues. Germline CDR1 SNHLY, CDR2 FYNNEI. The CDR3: CASSERGQGMVGTQYF. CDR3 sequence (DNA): TGTGCCAGCAGTGAAAGGGGACAGGGGATGGTTGGTACGCAGTATTTT. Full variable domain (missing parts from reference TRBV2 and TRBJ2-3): EPEVTQTPSHQVTQMGQEVILRCVPISNHLYFYWYRQILGQKVEFLVSFYNNEISEKSEIFDDQFSVERPDGSNFTLKIRSTKLEDSAMYFCASSERGQGMVGTQYFGPGTRLTVL.

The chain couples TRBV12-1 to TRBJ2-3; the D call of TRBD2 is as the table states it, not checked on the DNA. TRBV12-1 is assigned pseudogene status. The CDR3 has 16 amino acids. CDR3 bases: TGTGCCAGCAGCGTAGGAGCGGGAGTTGACACAGATACGCAGTATTTT. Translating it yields CASSVGAGVDTDTQYF.

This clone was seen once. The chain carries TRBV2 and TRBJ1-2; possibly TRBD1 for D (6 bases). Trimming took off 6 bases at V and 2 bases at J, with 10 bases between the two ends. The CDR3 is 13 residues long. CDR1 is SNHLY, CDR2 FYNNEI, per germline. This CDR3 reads CASSAGTNYGYTF. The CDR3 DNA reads TGTGCCAGCAGCGCCGGGACAAACTATGGCTACACCTTC.

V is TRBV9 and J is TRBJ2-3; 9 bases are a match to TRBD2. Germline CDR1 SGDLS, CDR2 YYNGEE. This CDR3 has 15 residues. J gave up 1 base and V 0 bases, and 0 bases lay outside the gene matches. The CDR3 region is CASSVASGGTDTQYF. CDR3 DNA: TGTGCCAGCAGCGTAGCTAGCGGGGGCACAGATACGCAGTATTTT.

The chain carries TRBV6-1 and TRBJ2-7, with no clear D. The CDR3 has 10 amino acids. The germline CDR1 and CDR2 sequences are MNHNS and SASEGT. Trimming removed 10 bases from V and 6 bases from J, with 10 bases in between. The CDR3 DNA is TGTGCCAACCGATCAGGCGAGCAGTACTTC. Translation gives CANRSGEQYF.

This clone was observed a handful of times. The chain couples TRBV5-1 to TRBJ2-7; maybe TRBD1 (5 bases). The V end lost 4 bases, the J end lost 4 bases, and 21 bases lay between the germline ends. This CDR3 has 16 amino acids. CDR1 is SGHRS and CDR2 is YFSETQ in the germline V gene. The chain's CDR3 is CASSLGPGSDIYEQYF. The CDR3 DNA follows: TGCGCCAGCAGCCTGGGTCCGGGTTCGGACATTTACGAGCAGTACTTC.

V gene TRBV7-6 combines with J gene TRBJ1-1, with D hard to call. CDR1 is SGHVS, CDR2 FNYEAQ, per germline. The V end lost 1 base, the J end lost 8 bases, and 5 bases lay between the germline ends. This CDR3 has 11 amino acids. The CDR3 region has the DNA TGTGCCAGCAGCTTAGGCACAGAAGCTTTCTTT. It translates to CASSLGTEAFF.

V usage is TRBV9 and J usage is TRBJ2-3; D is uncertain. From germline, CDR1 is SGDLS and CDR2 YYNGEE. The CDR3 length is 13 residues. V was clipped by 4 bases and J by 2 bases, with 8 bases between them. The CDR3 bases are TGTGCCAGCAGCACCGAGAACACAGATACGCAGTATTTT. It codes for CASSTENTDTQYF.

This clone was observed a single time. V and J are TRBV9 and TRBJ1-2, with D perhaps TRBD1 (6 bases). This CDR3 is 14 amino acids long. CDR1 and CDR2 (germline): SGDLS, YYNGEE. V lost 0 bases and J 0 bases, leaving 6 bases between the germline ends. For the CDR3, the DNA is TGTGCCAGCAGCGTAGGACAGGCTAACTATGGCTACACCTTC. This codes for CASSVGQANYGYTF.